This T cell receptor beta chain comes out of a study of CD8 T cells in ankylosing spondylitis. This clonotype was detected only a few times. The junction had 2 bases not matched to a gene; V was cut back by 4 bases and J by 0 bases. The CDR3 is 15 residues long. Per the germline V gene, CDR1 is SGHAT and CDR2 is FQNNGV. MiXCR, applied by TCRdb to the 5' RACE reads, yields one record per CDR3 protein. This sample has 150,000 to 250,000 distinct CDR3 sequences, with roughly 13% found just once. Input material: blood, either unsorted or a sorted T cell fraction (not recorded which). This sequence was found in a male donor with ankylosing spondylitis or in good health (not recorded which). This chain uses TRBV11-2 with TRBJ2-5; 10 bases fit TRBD2. The CDR3, as DNA: TGTGCCAGCAGCTCTAGCGGGGGAAACCAAGAGACCCAGTACTTC. Translation gives CASSSSGGNQETQYF.